Here is one T cell receptor beta chain with its context. This clonotype showed up just a few times. No cognate antigen has been identified for it. Base qualities are not provided; no much larger clone lies one nucleotide away. Sequencing used an Illumina NovaSeq 6000. Synthesis of TCR cDNA relied on 5'RACE template switching, a step that introduced a universal primer site along with unique molecular identifiers. cDNA synthesis was primed from both the TCR alpha and TCR beta constant segments. Two PCR steps were used to amplify libraries, with sample barcodes and sequencing adapters being added in the second step. Sequencing of libraries was performed on Illumina HiSeq 2500 (2x100 bp) or NovaSeq (2x150 bp). The authors' analysis ran thus. MIGEC was used to demultiplex reads and collapse the reads into UMI consensus sequences, and MiXCR was used for V(D)J alignment. Using edgeR on replicate PBMC samples, clonotypes were called vaccine-responding if FDR was below 0.01 and the log2 fold change was above 5 up to day 15. Each bulk clonotype received a CD4 or CD8 identity based on whether the sequenced CD4 or CD8 repertoire contained that clonotype at higher abundance. The public sequencing data were trimmed at Q25 with fastp and processed into clonotypes with MiXCR by TCRdb, which kept only in-frame beta chains. All rows with the same CDR3 protein become a single entry with the most common DNA and genes. The V and J calls and clone size come from TCRdb's table, not from the authors' own analysis. The sample table records about 300,000 distinct CDR3 sequences; around 10% of these occur just once. Of the sample, approximately 3.3% is held by the ten largest clones.

This specimen comes from a study of T cells after yellow fever vaccination (dated 2019 in TCRdb). For context, the study as a whole: Libraries from fractions with low cell numbers were prepared with the SMART-Seq v4 Ultra Low Input RNA kit. To track T-cell clones before and after primary and booster YFV17D yellow fever vaccination, bulk TCR alpha and beta repertoires were sequenced longitudinally. The cohort comprised two healthy male donors, one aged 18 to 30 and one aged 30 to 40 years. Blood was collected at multiple timepoints before and after primary and secondary immunization, and bulk PBMC replicates and cell subsets were isolated. Findings and caveats that apply to the study as a whole: The secondary T-cell response was weaker than the primary response but faster, peaking on day 5 instead of day 15. A small share of clonotypes was detected in both CD4 and CD8 compartments, with the overlap likely arising from convergent recombination. Computational filtering was required because FACS-sorted repertoires could contain abundant contaminating clonotypes from the bulk population. Most clones expanded after primary vaccination were re-detected after the booster (96% of CD4 and about nine tenths of CD8), suggesting broad memory maintenance. The study included only two donors, which limits how far the findings can be generalized.

Per the germline V gene, ENHRY is the CDR1 and SYGVKD is the CDR2. After removal of 7 bases from V and 2 bases from J, the junction retains 8 bases not matched to a gene. From its cysteine to its phenylalanine, the CDR3 spans 15 amino acids. The CDR3 DNA has 45 bases and is translated from base 1. The label giving this sample's treatment or condition can be read as: live attenuated yellow fever vaccine strain. A standard Ficoll-Paque protocol was used to isolate PBMCs from peripheral blood. CD4 and CD8 T-cell fractions were isolated with Dynabeads CD4 and CD8 positive selection kits. TriZol was used to extract RNA from bulk PBMCs, CD4 and CD8 fractions, and dextramer-positive and dextramer-negative fractions.

The rearranged chain carries TRBV10-3 and TRBJ1-5; 7 of the junction bases match TRBD1. The sample here was CD4+ T cells sorted from PBMCs, taken 5 days after the yellow fever booster vaccination. This TCR derives from a man aged 18 to 29 who received the YFV17D yellow fever vaccine. The CDR3 is CAIKHRGEGNQPQHF. The DNA sequence is given as TGTGCCATCAAACACAGGGGTGAAGGCAATCAGCCCCAGCATTTT.